This T cell receptor (beta chain) derives from a study of blood T cell repertoires in COVID-19. Per the original methods: By means of reference gene primer amplification, nucleated cell counts were estimated. Sequenced by immunoSEQ multiplex PCR; TCRdb stores in-frame clones only, minus some. V, J and clone size are those of that table, while D and trimming were read from the DNA. The repertoire has about 89,000 clones, more than 80% of them found once; the top ten carry under 25%. Germline trimming cut 3 bases from V and 0 bases from J; bases unmatched to any gene: 6. CDR1 and CDR2 (germline): SGDLS, YYNGEE. The CDR3 has 20 amino acids.

The sample was peripheral blood. The source of this sequence is an elderly woman with acute or convalescent COVID-19. The chain couples TRBV9 to TRBJ2-6; 16 bases match TRBD2. The CDR3, as DNA: TGTGCCAGCAGCGACGGGACTAGCGGGAGGGATAGCTCTGGGGCCAACGTCCTGACTTTC. The encoded protein is CASSDGTSGRDSSGANVLTF.